The 9 T cell receptor beta chains given below trace back to one sample, sequenced in a study of response to subunit inactivated influenza vaccine. Using its own MiXCR run on the RT-PCR reads, TCRdb lists one record per CDR3 protein. Of approximately 700,000 distinct CDR3 sequences in the sample, around a sixth were seen once. This specimen was PBMCs from blood, taken 11 to 12 days after vaccination. The origin of the receptors is a man over 45 who received an inactivated influenza vaccine.

This clonotype was observed a few times. The V call is TRBV2, the J call TRBJ1-5, with D possibly TRBD1 on 6 matching bases. V was shortened by 6 bases and J by 3 bases, with 15 bases between the two germline ends. The CDR3 contains 15 residues. Germline-derived CDR1 and CDR2 are SNHLY and FYNNEI. Written as DNA, the CDR3 is TGTGCCAGCAGAGCGACAGGTGGGGTCAATCAGCCCCAGCATTTT. As protein: CASRATGGVNQPQHF.

This rearrangement joins TRBV5-1 to TRBJ2-3; 7 nucleotides agree with TRBD1. Germline V gene data show CDR1 as SGHRS and CDR2 as YFSETQ. V was clipped by 5 bases and J by 3 bases; unmatched bases: 9. The CDR3 has 15 residues. DNA of the CDR3: TGCGCCAGCAGTCGCGACAGGGCAGTGACAGATACGCAGTATTTT. This translates into CASSRDRAVTDTQYF. The whole variable domain, remainder taken from reference TRBV5-1 and TRBJ2-3, is KAGVTQTPRYLIKTRGQQVTLSCSPISGHRSVSWYQQTPGQGLQFLFEYFSETQRNKGNFPGRFSGRQFSNSRSEMNVSTLELGDSALYLCASSRDRAVTDTQYFGPGTRLTVL.

V gene TRBV11-2 combines with J gene TRBJ2-5; D gene unclear. CDR3 length: 14 amino acids. Trimming left V 0 bases short and J 5 bases short, with 10 bases between. Germline V gene sequence: CDR1 SGHAT, CDR2 FQNNGV. The CDR3 DNA follows: TGTGCCAGCAGCTTAGACTTAGTAGGGGAGACCCAGTACTTC. Protein: CASSLDLVGETQYF.

This clonotype showed up many times. CDR3 loop: CASSFSLGEKLFF. CDR3 nucleotides: TGCGCCAGCAGCTTCTCTTTGGGTGAAAAACTGTTTTTT. The chain has TRBV5-1 and TRBJ1-4; D remains ambiguous. CDR1 is SGHRS and CDR2 is YFSETQ in the germline V gene. V was pared by 2 bases and J by 7 bases, with 9 bases between. The CDR3 extends over 13 amino acids.

The V and J genes are TRBV28 and TRBJ2-7; 8 positions match TRBD1. This CDR3 comprises 11 residues. V lost 7 bases and J lost 4; bases outside the gene matches: 0. Germline CDR1 and CDR2: MDHEN and SYDVKM. For the CDR3, the DNA is TGTGCCAGCAACAGGGGGTACGAGCAGTACTTC. It is translated as CASNRGYEQYF.

This clonotype has more than one count but fewer than ten. This rearrangement joins TRBV20-1 to TRBJ2-5; maybe TRBD2 (7 bases). Trimming pared 6 bases from V and 5 bases from J, leaving 13 bases between. Germline V gene lookup returns CDR1 DFQATT and CDR2 SNEGSKA (reference sequence). This CDR3 region has 12 residues. The CDR3 nucleotides read TGCAGTGCCTTGGGGGGGCTGGAGACCCAGTACTTC. Translated, it gives CSALGGLETQYF.

In this sample, this clonotype turned up a few times. The chain combines TRBV11-2 with TRBJ2-3; D is ambiguous. Trimming pared 3 bases from V and 5 bases from J, leaving 12 bases between. The germline gives CDR1 SGHAT, CDR2 FQNNGV. This CDR3 is built from 14 residues. CDR3 coding DNA: TGTGCCAGCAGCTTGCCCAGCTCGGGAGATACGCAGTATTTT. It specifies CASSLPSSGDTQYF. Combining the CDR3 with reference TRBV11-2 and TRBJ2-3 gives the whole variable domain EAGVAQSPRYKIIEKRQSVAFWCNPISGHATLYWYQQILGQGPKLLIQFQNNGVVDDSQLPKDRFSAERLKGVDSTLKIQPAKLEDSAVYLCASSLPSSGDTQYFGPGTRLTVL.

The chain has TRBV5-1 and TRBJ1-5; D is uncertain. Trimming took 0 bases from V and 6 from J, leaving 13 bases between them. Per the germline V gene, CDR1 is SGHRS and CDR2 is YFSETQ. This CDR3 is 15 amino acids long. The CDR3: CASSLDVGEGQPQHF. CDR3 coding DNA: TGCGCCAGCAGCTTGGATGTCGGGGAGGGTCAGCCCCAGCATTTT. Variable domain in full (rest from reference TRBV5-1 and TRBJ1-5): KAGVTQTPRYLIKTRGQQVTLSCSPISGHRSVSWYQQTPGQGLQFLFEYFSETQRNKGNFPGRFSGRQFSNSRSEMNVSTLELGDSALYLCASSLDVGEGQPQHFGDGTRLSIL.

The rearrangement uses TRBV28 and TRBJ2-5, with 10 bases matching TRBD1. V trimming: 4 bases; J trimming: 4 bases; junction bases outside the gene matches: 6. This CDR3 contains 15 residues. The germline gives CDR1 MDHEN, CDR2 SYDVKM. Here the CDR3 reads CASSSRGTGVETQYF. The CDR3 region has the DNA TGTGCCAGCAGTTCCCGCGGGACAGGGGTAGAGACCCAGTACTTC. The entire variable domain, with the rest obtained from reference TRBV28 and TRBJ2-5, is as follows: DVKVTQSSRYLVKRTGEKVFLECVQDMDHENMFWYRQDPGLGLRLIYFSYDVKMKEKGDIPEGYSVSREKKERFSLILESASTNQTSMYLCASSSRGTGVETQYFGPGTRLLVL.